This T cell receptor beta chain was sequenced in a study of T-cell reconstitution after alpha-beta-depleted transplantation in children (TCRdb year 2016). Looking at the study overall: Using TCR repertoire profiling, the study followed T-cell immune reconstitution in a quantitative way in children after TCRalphabeta/CD19-depleted allogeneic hematopoietic cell transplantation. Results and caveats for the whole study, not just this receptor: In some patients, high TCRbeta diversity at day 60 was attributed to recipient T cells and intrathymic progenitors that had survived conditioning. Apparently early alphabetaT-cell count recovery about two months after transplant reportedly relied on only several hundred rapidly expanded clones derived from non-depleted graft cells. Hyperexpanded clone frequencies declined over subsequent months; after one year, T-cell counts and TCRbeta diversity were mostly attributed to newly produced T cells.

The germline V gene yields MGHRA for CDR1 and YSYEKL for CDR2. Counted from cysteine to phenylalanine, this CDR3 has 14 amino acids. Of all the DNA, just the CDR3 is kept, 42 bases in frame from base 1. A distance of 12 bases separates the germline ends of V and J, which lose 0 bases and 9 bases respectively. Many counts were recorded for this clonotype. The antigen it recognizes is unknown. It has no much larger one-base neighbor in the sample; base qualities were not kept. Library generation was performed with PCR. Sequencing relied on an Illumina HiSeq 2500. TCR library preparation used molecular barcoding, with unique molecular identifiers applied to normalize quantification of the TCRbeta repertoire. In TCRdb, the public reads were trimmed at Q25 with fastp and aligned with MiXCR, with productive beta chains retained. Merged by CDR3 protein, the rows form single entries marked with the most common genes and DNA. The sample includes under 750,000 distinct CDR3 sequences, with under 30% observed a single time. The top ten clones comprise about 14% of the sample.

The treatment or condition label of this sample denotes: allogeneic hematopoietic cell transplantation with graft depleted of TCRalphabeta T cells and CD19 B cells. The children who served as transplant recipients had been given grafts of TCRalphabeta/CD19-depleted allogeneic hematopoietic cells. This clonotype was sampled from a boy under two years old who had a stem cell transplant for acute myeloid leukemia, so the T cells may come from the graft donor. The input for sequencing was PBMCs, mostly from graft donor cells, taken 360 days after TCRalphabeta/CD19-depleted stem cell transplant. This chain is built from TRBV4-1 and TRBJ1-5; possibly the D gene is TRBD1, per 5 matching bases. This receptor carries the CDR3 CASSQDRDPRPQHF. The nucleotide sequence is TGCGCCAGCAGCCAAGATAGGGACCCAAGGCCCCAGCATTTT.